Listed here is a single T cell receptor beta chain. The antigen remains undetermined. The V end lost 0 bases, the J end lost 10 bases, and 11 bases lay between the germline ends. Per the germline V gene, CDR1 is SGDLS and CDR2 is YYNGEE. CDR3 length: 13 amino acids. The data are from a study of shared clonotypes between healthy human individuals. Overall study: Samples came from a couple of female and three male donors aged 18 to 49. Study conclusions and caveats: Among non-shared clonotypes, generation probabilities were lower than among those shared by all four donors. Clonotype sharing among donors was thought likely to change with sequencing depth.

Libraries were prepared by immunoSEQ multiplex PCR; TCRdb keeps only in-frame clonotypes and omits some of them. The sample carries hundreds of thousands of clones, over 90% recorded once. CD45RO-negative cells were positively selected for CCR7, leaving out terminally differentiated effector memory CD45RA+ cells. Recent acute infections and vaccinations were absent in the healthy HIV-negative adult donors. The source material was naive CD8+ T cells sorted from blood. V and J are TRBV9 and TRBJ2-1, with D possibly being TRBD1 or TRBD2 (5 bases each). The TCR originated in a young man in good health. The CDR3 region has the DNA TGTGCCAGCAGCGTAGGAGGGCAGGGAGAGCAGTTCTTC. Its translation: CASSVGGQGEQFF.